This T cell receptor (beta chain) appears in the sequencing data of a study of response to subunit inactivated influenza vaccine. Germline V gene sequence: CDR1 SNHLY, CDR2 FYNNEI. This CDR3 has 16 amino acids. V dropped 1 base and J dropped 3 bases, with 13 bases sitting between them. This clonotype was picked up a small number of times. TCRdb recomputed calls from the RT-PCR reads with MiXCR, one row per CDR3 protein. The sample shows around 190,000 distinct CDR3 sequences, 14% of them seen only once. The source material was CD8+ T cells sorted from PBMCs, sampled less than 6 days after vaccination. The chain has TRBV2 and TRBJ2-1; D gene ambiguous. The TCR sequence derives from a man in his fifties who received an inactivated influenza vaccine. The DNA for the CDR3 is TGTGCCAGCAGTGAAGAAACTGCTACATTCTACAATGAGCAGTTCTTC. Residues: CASSEETATFYNEQFF.